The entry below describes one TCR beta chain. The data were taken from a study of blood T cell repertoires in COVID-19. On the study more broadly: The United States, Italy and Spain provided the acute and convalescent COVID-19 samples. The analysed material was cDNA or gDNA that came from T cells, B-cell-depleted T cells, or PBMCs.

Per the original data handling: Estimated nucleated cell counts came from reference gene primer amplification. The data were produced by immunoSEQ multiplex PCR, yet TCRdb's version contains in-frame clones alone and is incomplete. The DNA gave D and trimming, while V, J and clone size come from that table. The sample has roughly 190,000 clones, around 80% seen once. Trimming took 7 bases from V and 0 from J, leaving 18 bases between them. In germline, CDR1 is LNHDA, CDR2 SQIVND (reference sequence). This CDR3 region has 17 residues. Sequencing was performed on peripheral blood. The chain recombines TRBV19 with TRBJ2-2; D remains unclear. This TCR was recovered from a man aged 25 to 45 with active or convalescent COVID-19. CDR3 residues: CASTDMAPHANTGELFF. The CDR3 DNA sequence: TGTGCCAGTACTGACATGGCTCCTCACGCGAACACCGGGGAGCTGTTTTTT. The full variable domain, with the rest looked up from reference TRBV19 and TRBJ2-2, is DGGITQSPKYLFRKEGQNVTLSCEQNLNHDAMYWYRQDPGQGLRLIYYSQIVNDFQKGDIAEGYSVSREKKESFPLTVTSAQKNPTAFYLCASTDMAPHANTGELFFGEGSRLTVL.